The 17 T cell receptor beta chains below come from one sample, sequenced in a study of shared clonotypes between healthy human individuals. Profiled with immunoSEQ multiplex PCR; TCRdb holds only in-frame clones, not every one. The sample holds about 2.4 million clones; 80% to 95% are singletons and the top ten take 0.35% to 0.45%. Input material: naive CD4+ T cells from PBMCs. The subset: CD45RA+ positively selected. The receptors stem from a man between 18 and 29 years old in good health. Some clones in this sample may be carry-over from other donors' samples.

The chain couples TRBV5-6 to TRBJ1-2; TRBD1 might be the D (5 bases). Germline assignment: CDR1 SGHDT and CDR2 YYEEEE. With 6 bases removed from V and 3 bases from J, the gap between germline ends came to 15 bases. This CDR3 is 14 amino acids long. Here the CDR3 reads CASTVAPRDYGYTF. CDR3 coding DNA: TGTGCCAGCACCGTAGCACCCAGGGACTATGGCTACACCTTC.

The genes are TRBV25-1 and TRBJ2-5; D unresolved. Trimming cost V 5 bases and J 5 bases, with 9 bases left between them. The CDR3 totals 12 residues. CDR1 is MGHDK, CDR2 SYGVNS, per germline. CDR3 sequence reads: CASSPTRETQYF. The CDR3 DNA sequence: TGTGCCAGCAGTCCCACCCGGGAGACCCAGTACTTC.

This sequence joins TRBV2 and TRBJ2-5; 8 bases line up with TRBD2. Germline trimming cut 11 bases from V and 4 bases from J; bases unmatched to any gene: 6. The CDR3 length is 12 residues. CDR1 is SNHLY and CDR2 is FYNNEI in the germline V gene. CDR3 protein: CAGAGRAETQYF. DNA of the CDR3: TGTGCCGGGGCCGGGAGGGCAGAGACCCAGTACTTC.

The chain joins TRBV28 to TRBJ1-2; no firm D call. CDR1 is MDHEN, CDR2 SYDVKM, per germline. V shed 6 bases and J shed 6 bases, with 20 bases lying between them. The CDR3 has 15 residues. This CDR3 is CASSAATTGFNGYTF. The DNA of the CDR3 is TGTGCCAGCAGCGCCGCGACGACGGGTTTCAATGGCTACACCTTC.

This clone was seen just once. The CDR3 loop reads CASSFDRGRETQYF. For the CDR3, the DNA is TGTGCCAGCAGCTTCGACAGGGGGCGAGAGACCCAGTACTTC. V is TRBV6-5 and J is TRBJ2-5; the match to TRBD1 covers 10 bases. This CDR3 is built from 14 residues. V was pared by 6 bases and J by 4 bases, with 5 bases of the junction left unmatched. Germline V CDR1 and CDR2: MNHEY, SVGAGI.

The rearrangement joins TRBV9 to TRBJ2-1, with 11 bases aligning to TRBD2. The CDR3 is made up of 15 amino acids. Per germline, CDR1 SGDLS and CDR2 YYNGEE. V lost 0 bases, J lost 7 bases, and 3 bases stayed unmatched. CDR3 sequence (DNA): TGTGCCAGCAGCGTAGGTACTAGCGGGAGTAATGAGCAGTTCTTC. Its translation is CASSVGTSGSNEQFF.

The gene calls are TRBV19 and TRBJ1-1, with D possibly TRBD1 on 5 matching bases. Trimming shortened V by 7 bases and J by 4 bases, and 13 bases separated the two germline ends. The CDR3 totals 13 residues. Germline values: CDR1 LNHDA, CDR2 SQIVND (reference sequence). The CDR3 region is CASTLRVGTEAFF. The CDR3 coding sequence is TGTGCCAGTACTCTCAGGGTCGGCACTGAAGCTTTCTTT. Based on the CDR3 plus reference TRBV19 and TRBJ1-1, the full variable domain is DGGITQSPKYLFRKEGQNVTLSCEQNLNHDAMYWYRQDPGQGLRLIYYSQIVNDFQKGDIAEGYSVSREKKESFPLTVTSAQKNPTAFYLCASTLRVGTEAFFGQGTRLTVV.

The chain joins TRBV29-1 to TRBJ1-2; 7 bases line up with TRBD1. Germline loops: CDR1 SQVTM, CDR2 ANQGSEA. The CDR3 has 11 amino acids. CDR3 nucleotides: TGCACCGTAACAGGGGATAGGGGCTACACCTTC. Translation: CTVTGDRGYTF.

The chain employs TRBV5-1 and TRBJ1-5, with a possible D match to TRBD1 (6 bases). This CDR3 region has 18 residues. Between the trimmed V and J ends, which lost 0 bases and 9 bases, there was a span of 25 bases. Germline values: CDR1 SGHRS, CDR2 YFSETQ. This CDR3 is CASSLGPTGLRFGSPQHF. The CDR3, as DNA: TGCGCCAGCAGCTTGGGACCGACAGGCCTAAGGTTTGGATCGCCCCAGCATTTT.

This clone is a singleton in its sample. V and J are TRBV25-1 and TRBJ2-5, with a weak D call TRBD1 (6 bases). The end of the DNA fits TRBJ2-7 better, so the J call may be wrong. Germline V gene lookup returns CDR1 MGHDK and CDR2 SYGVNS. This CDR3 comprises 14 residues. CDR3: CASSGRTATYEQYF. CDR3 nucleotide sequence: TGTGCCAGCAGTGGGAGGACAGCTACCTACGAGCAGTACTTC.

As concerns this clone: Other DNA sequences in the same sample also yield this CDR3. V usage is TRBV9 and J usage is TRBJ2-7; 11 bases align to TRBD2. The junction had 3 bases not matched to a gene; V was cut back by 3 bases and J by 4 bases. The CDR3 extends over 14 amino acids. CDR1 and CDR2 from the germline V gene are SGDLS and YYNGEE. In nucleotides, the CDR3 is TGTGCCAGCAGCGCGGGACTAGCGGCTTACGAGCAGTACTTC. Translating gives CASSAGLAAYEQYF.

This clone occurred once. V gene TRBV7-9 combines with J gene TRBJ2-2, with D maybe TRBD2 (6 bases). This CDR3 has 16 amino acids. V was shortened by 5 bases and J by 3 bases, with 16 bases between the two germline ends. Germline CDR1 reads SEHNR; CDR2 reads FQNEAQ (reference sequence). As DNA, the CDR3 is TGTGCCAGCAGCCTCGGAGGGACGGGGTACACCGGGGAGCTGTTTTTT. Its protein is CASSLGGTGYTGELFF.

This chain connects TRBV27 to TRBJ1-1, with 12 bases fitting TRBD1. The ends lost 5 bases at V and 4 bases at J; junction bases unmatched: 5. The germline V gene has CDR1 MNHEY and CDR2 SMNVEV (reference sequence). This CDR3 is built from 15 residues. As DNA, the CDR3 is TGTGCCAGCAGTACCGGGACAGGGGGCGGCACTGAAGCTTTCTTT. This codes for CASSTGTGGGTEAFF.

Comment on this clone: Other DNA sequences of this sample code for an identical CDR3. CDR3 bases: TGTGCCAGCAGCCCGAGACAGGGGTATGGCTACACCTTC. The encoded protein is CASSPRQGYGYTF. This chain joins TRBV9 and TRBJ1-2; the match to TRBD1 covers 8 bases. Germline assignment: CDR1 SGDLS and CDR2 YYNGEE. V gave up 4 bases and J gave up 5 bases; unmatched junction bases: 4. The CDR3 runs to 13 residues. The complete variable domain, with remaining parts taken from reference TRBV9 and TRBJ1-2, reads DSGVTQTPKHLITATGQRVTLRCSPRSGDLSVYWYQQSLDQGLQFLIQYYNGEERAKGNILERFSAQQFPDLHSELNLSSLELGDSALYFCASSPRQGYGYTFGSGTRLTVV.

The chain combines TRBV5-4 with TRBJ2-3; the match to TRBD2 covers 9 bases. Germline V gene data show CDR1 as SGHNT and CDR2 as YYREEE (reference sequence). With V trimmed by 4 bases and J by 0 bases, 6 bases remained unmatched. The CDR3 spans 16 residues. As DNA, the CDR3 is TGTGCCAGCAGCCCGGCGGGAGGGCTTAGCACAGATACGCAGTATTTT. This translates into CASSPAGGLSTDTQYF.

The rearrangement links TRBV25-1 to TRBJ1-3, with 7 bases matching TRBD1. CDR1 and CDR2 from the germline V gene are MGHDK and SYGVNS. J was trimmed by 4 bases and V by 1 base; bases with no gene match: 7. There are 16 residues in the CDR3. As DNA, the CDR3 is TGTGCCAGCAGTGAATCCAACAGGGGATCGGGAAACACCATATATTTT. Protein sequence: CASSESNRGSGNTIYF.

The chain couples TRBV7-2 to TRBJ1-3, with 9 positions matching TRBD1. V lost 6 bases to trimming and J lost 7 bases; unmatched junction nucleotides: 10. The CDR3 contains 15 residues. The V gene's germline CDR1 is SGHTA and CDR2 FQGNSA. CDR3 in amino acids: CASRRYRGPGNTIYF. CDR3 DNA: TGTGCCAGCAGGCGATACAGGGGGCCCGGGAACACCATATATTTT. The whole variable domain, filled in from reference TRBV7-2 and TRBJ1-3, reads GAGVSQSPSNKVTEKGKDVELRCDPISGHTALYWYRQSLGQGLEFLIYFQGNSAPDKSGLPSDRFSAERTGGSVSTLTIQRTQQEDSAVYLCASRRYRGPGNTIYFGEGSWLTVV.